The clone carrying this T cell receptor (beta chain) was detected ten times or more. Its matching antigen is unknown. Preparation of the TCRbeta library involved a method that used unique molecular identifiers. Using its own MiXCR run on the PCR reads, TCRdb lists one record per CDR3 protein. Among fewer than 450,000 distinct CDR3 sequences listed, under 20% were seen once. This entry is derived from a study of T-cell reconstitution after alpha-beta-depleted transplantation in children. The study, taken as a whole, reports: Some patients owed their high day-60 TCRbeta diversity to surviving recipient T cells and thymic progenitors. In patients about two months after transplant, alpha-beta T cells reportedly arose from several hundred expanded graft clones. Newly produced T cells mostly accounted for T-cell counts and diversity one year post-transplant.

Germline V CDR1 and CDR2: MNHEY, SMNVEV (reference sequence). The ends were cut back, 7 bases at V and 6 bases at J, with 16 bases in the middle. The CDR3 loop spans 14 amino acids. Sample: PBMCs, mostly from graft donor cells, taken 360 days after TCRalphabeta/CD19-depleted stem cell transplant. The clonotype comes from a male patient aged 2-15 years who had a stem cell transplant for acute lymphoblastic leukemia, so the T cells may come from the graft donor. The chain uses TRBV27 and TRBJ2-1; D is ambiguous. The CDR3 spells CASMRGRSGNEQFF. The CDR3 bases are TGTGCCAGCATGCGCGGCCGCTCCGGCAATGAGCAGTTCTTC.